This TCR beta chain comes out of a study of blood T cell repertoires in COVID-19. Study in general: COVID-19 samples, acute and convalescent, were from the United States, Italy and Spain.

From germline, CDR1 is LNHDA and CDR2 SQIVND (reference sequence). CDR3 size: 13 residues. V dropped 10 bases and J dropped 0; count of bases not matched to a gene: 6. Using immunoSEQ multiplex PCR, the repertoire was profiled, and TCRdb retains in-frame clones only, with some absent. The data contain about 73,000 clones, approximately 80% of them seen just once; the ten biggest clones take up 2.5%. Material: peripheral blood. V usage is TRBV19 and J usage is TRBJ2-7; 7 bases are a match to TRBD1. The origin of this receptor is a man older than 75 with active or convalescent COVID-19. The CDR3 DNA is TGTGCCACCCTCGGGGACAGCTCCTACGAGCAGTACTTC. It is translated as CATLGDSSYEQYF.